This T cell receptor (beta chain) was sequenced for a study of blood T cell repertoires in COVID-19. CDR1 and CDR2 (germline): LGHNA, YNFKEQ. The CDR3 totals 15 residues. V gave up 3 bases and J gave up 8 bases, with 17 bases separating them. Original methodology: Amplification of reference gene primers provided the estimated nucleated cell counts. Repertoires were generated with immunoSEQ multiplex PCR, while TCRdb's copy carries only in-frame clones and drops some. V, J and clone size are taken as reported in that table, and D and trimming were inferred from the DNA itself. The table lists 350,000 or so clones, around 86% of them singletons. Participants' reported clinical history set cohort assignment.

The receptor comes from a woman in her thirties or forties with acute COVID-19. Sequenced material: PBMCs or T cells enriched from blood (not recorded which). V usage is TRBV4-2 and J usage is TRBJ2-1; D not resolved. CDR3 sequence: CASSHPTPGVYEQFF. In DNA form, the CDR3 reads TGTGCCAGCAGCCACCCCACGCCAGGTGTCTATGAGCAGTTCTTC.